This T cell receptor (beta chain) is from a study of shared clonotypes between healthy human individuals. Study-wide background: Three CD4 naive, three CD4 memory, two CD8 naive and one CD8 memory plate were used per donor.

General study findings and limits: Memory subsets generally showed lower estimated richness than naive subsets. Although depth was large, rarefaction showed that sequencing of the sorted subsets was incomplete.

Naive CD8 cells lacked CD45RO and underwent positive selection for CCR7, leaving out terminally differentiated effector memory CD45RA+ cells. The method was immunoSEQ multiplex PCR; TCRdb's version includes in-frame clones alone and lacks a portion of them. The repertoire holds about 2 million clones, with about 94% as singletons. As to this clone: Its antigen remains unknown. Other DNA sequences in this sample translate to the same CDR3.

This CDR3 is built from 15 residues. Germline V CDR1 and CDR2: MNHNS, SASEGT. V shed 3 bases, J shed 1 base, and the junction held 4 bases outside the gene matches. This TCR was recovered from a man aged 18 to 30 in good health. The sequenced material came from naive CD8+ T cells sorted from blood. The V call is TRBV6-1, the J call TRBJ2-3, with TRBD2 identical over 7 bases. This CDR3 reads CASSDVAGGTDTQYF. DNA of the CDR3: TGTGCCAGCAGTGACGTGGCGGGGGGCACAGATACGCAGTATTTT.